What follows describes a single T cell receptor beta chain. The target of this receptor is not known. No much larger clone is present one base from it, and per-base qualities are unavailable. The sample comes from a study of blood T cell repertoires in COVID-19 (TCRdb year 2020). In the study overall: Collaborator samples came from the United States, Italy and Spain and covered acute and convalescent phases of COVID-19. The material from the prospective study consisted of cDNA or gDNA derived from T cells, B-cell-depleted T cells, or PBMCs. Subjects who had been exposed to COVID-19, were actively infected with it, or had recovered from it provided the deeply sampled blood TCRbeta repertoires that made up the dataset. The repertoires were made available in a free public database intended to serve as a resource for research on the immune response to SARS-CoV-2. Samples came from the ongoing ImmuneRACE study (first 160 participants) plus 1,254 subjects from 6 global collaborators. The sample metadata nearly always contained a de-identified subject ID, COVID-19 status, age in years and sex. Where available, HLA class I and class II types were taken from metadata supplied by the sample provider and were not determined by assay-based typing. Overall results and qualifications from the work: Clinical and demographic metadata were provided uncurated, with the amount varying by source and participant.

TCRbeta CDR3 regions were amplified from genomic DNA by means of the immunoSEQ Assay, a bias-controlled multiplex PCR. The published analysis was carried out like this. Within the assay, amplification of reference gene primers was used to estimate how many nucleated cells each sample contained. Sequence reads were collapsed and filtered to measure the absolute abundance of every unique TCRbeta CDR3 rearrangement. For each sample, productive Simpson clonality was calculated by taking the square root of Simpson's diversity index across productive rearrangements. The source is immuneACCESS, and TCRdb retained only in-frame sequences with V and J called. Part of the clones is not carried over; for the studies checked, unresolved V genes explain less than half of this, and the remainder is unexplained. V and J calls and clone size are those listed in that table; D and trimming were worked out from the DNA. Present in this sample are under 150,000 clones, around 83% of which were seen just once. The ten largest clones capture around 9.8% of the sample.

Each collaborating institution followed its own protocols to collect whole blood in K2EDTA tubes. For TCRbeta analysis, collaborator samples were shipped as frozen whole blood, as isolated PBMCs, or as DNA extracted from either sample type. Germline trimming amounts to 5 bases on V and 6 bases on J, with 6 as the count of junction bases outside the gene matches. Its CDR3 holds 13 amino acids, cysteine through phenylalanine. Just the 39-base CDR3 DNA is kept, in frame starting at base 1. From the germline V gene, CDR1 is SGHTA and CDR2 is FQGNSA. Material for sequencing was peripheral blood. The chain joins TRBV7-2 to TRBJ1-2, with TRBD1 identical over 7 junction bases. The sequence derives from a man in his forties with active or convalescent COVID-19. The CDR3 is CASSVGTVNGYTF. The DNA reads TGTGCCAGCAGCGTAGGGACAGTCAATGGCTACACCTTC.